Shown below are 3 T cell receptor beta chains from a single sample sequenced in a study of cytomegalovirus exposure and HLA in healthy donors. The protocol was immunoSEQ multiplex PCR, while the TCRdb copy is restricted to in-frame clones and leaves out a portion. Of 150,000 to 250,000 clones detected, approximately 80% appear once; the ten largest clones hold roughly 13%. Sequencing used PBMCs. The origin of the receptors is a young woman in good health and CMV-seropositive.

A single count supports this clone. The chain employs TRBV7-2 and TRBJ2-5, with 7 bases identical to TRBD2. The CDR3 is 14 residues long. Losses at the gene ends were 6 bases for V and 5 bases for J; bases not matched to a gene: 9. Germline CDR1 is SGHTA and CDR2 is FQGNSA. The CDR3 sequence is CASRPSGGWETQYF. The CDR3 DNA is TGTGCCAGCAGGCCGTCGGGGGGTTGGGAGACCCAGTACTTC. The whole variable domain, filled in from reference TRBV7-2 and TRBJ2-5, reads GAGVSQSPSNKVTEKGKDVELRCDPISGHTALYWYRQSLGQGLEFLIYFQGNSAPDKSGLPSDRFSAERTGGSVSTLTIQRTQQEDSAVYLCASRPSGGWETQYFGPGTRLLVL.

This clone came up once. The chain links TRBV29-1 to TRBJ2-5, with D tentatively TRBD2 (5 bases). The CDR3 has 14 amino acids. The V and J ends lost 7 bases and 5 bases respectively, with 20 bases between them. The germline gives CDR1 SQVTM, CDR2 ANQGSEA. For the CDR3, the DNA is TGCAGCGCGGGTGTGGGAGTCGATTATGAGACCCAGTACTTC. Protein product: CSAGVGVDYETQYF.

The sample holds a few counts of this clone. This chain connects TRBV28 to TRBJ1-1; D is unresolved. V lost 5 bases and J lost 6, with 13 bases in between. Germline CDR1 is MDHEN and CDR2 is SYDVKM. The CDR3 contains 13 residues. In DNA form, the CDR3 reads TGTGCCAGCAGTCTCCGAGTTCACCCTGAAGCTTTCTTT. Encoded protein: CASSLRVHPEAFF.